This T cell receptor (beta chain) originates from a study of shared clonotypes between healthy human individuals. Study-wide results and caveats: Among donors, the sharing of clonotypes was expected to be influenced by sequencing depth.

This clone was observed once. Antigen specificity is unknown. Data came from immunoSEQ multiplex PCR; TCRdb stores just in-frame clones and leaves some out. The sample carries some 2,400,000 clones, approximately 96% recorded once. The CDR3 has 16 amino acids. The ends lost 2 bases at V and 1 base at J; junction bases unmatched: 5. CDR1 is SGHDT, CDR2 YYEEEE, per germline. Material for sequencing was naive CD4+ T cells sorted from blood. This sample's subset: CD45RA+ positively selected. This sequence originates from a man between 18 and 29 years old in good health. The rearrangement links TRBV5-6 to TRBJ1-4, with 7 positions matching TRBD1. The CDR3 region is CASSLGQVGTNEKLFF. CDR3 sequence (DNA): TGTGCCAGCAGCTTAGGACAGGTCGGAACTAATGAAAAACTGTTTTTT. Complete variable domain (other parts from reference TRBV5-6 and TRBJ1-4): DAGVTQSPTHLIKTRGQQVTLRCSPKSGHDTVSWYQQALGQGPQFIFQYYEEEERQRGNFPDRFSGHQFPNYSSELNVNALLLGDSALYLCASSLGQVGTNEKLFFGSGTQLSVL.